This TCR beta chain was found in a study of metastatic and nonmetastatic thyroid tumors. For the study at large: A comparison of repertoires was made across blood and tumor or nodule tissue from malignant and benign thyroid patients.

Nobody among the patients had been given any treatment before thyroid surgery. From the PCR reads, TCRdb re-called clones with MiXCR. The sample carries about 19,000 clones, over 15% recorded once. The V gene's germline CDR1 is LGHDT and CDR2 YNNKEL (reference sequence). This CDR3 has 14 amino acids. Notes on this clone: The junction departs from germline at one end; a sequencing error may be responsible.

The rearrangement joins TRBV3-1 to TRBJ1-1; 7 bases agree with TRBD1. Sequences were obtained from blood. The origin of this receptor is a male donor with papillary thyroid cancer or a benign thyroid nodule (not recorded which). Some clones in this sample may be carry-over from other donors' samples. This chain's CDR3 is CASSEDRENTEAFF. In DNA form, the CDR3 reads TGTGCCAGCAGCGAAGACAGGGAGAACACTGAAGCTTTCTTT.